This T cell receptor (beta chain) emerged from a study of blood T cells in healthy people across ages. General observations from the study: The study lacked donor CMV status, which possibly confounded expanded clonotype changes. Diversity was higher, and naive CD4+ cells more numerous, in long-lived donors than in aged donors.

This clonotype was seen a few times. Its antigen is unknown. CDR3 length: 18 residues. Losses at the gene ends were 5 bases for V and 3 bases for J; bases not matched to a gene: 12. Germline loops: CDR1 SGHTA, CDR2 FQGNSA. The second PCR ran about 6 to 12 cycles with a sample-barcoded 5' primer and J-beta primers. A 12-random-nucleotide template-switch adaptor tagged each cDNA molecule. TCRdb called the 5' RACE reads again in MiXCR, with one record for every CDR3 protein. The table lists 700,000 to 850,000 distinct CDR3 sequences, about 53% of them singletons. The chain is built from TRBV7-2 and TRBJ2-6, with 8 bases that match TRBD1. Sequencing was carried out using blood. This TCR came from a man aged 80 or over in good health. CDR3 sequence reads: CASSPHRQGSRGANVLTF. As DNA, the CDR3 is TGTGCCAGCAGCCCCCACCGACAGGGGAGTCGTGGGGCCAACGTCCTGACTTTC.